The entry that follows covers one T cell receptor (beta chain) sequence. What it binds is unknown. This specimen belongs to a study of a mutant IDH1 vaccine in newly diagnosed glioma. Overall study: Each patient was administered eight vaccinations, scheduled in weeks 1, 3, 5, 7, 11, 15, 19 and 23. Treatment recipients were approximately 62% male and roughly 38% female, and their mean age was around 39 years. Radiotherapy, temozolomide, or both had been given previously, and both were given to most.

Assay used: immunoSEQ multiplex PCR; TCRdb lists only in-frame clones, some missing. The data hold over 45,000 clones, with under 90% observed a single time. Time point denoted: week 5, during vaccination. In the vaccine, a single dose held 300 ug of the mutant IDH1 20-mer peptide, along with topical imiquimod. The sequenced sample was PBMCs, obtained from a glioma patient whose treatment included an IDH1 peptide vaccine. The TCR was taken from a woman between 45 and 60 years old with glioma.

The DNA of the CDR3 is TGCACCAGCAGCCAGTGGGGCGTTCGGAGGGGGAGCAATCAGCCCCAGCATTTT. It specifies CTSSQWGVRRGSNQPQHF. The rearrangement links TRBV1 to TRBJ1-5. TRBV1 is termed a pseudogene. The CDR3 totals 18 residues.